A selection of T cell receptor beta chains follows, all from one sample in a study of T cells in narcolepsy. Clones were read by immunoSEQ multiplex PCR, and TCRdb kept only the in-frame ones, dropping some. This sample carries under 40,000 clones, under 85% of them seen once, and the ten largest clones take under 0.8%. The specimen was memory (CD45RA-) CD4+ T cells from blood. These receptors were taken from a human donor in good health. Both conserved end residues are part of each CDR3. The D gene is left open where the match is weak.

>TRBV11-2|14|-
CASSLDPKNTEAFF
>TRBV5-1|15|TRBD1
CASSPGDSQAYGYTF
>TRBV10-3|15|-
CAIRNNRGGVGELFF
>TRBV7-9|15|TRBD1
CASSLEGQGAHGYTF
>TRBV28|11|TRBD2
CASGEKRGQFF
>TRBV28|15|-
CASSPPRGARNTIYF
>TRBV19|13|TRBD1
CASSTGKSYEQYF
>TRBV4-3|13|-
CASSQGDGYRYTF
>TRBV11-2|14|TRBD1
CASSPQGGLTEAFF
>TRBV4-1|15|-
CASSQGSYSGNTIYF
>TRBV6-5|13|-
CASSYPSGNTIYF
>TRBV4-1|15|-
CASSQEGNNNEKLFF
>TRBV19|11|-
CASSFKETQYF
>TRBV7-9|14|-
CASSHGDLYNEQFF
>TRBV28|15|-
CASSSGQSYNSPLHF
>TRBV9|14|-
CASSVATRSTEAFF
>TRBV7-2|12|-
CASSLAGYGYTF
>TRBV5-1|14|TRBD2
CASSLQSSGETQYF
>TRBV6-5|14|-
CASSYSTVNYGYTF
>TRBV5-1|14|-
CASSFRTENTEAFF
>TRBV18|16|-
CASSPGLPGRNTEAFF
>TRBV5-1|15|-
CASTTGVGSYNEQFF
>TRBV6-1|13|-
CASSEAWNYEQYF
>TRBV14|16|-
CASSQDGTLGLDTQYF
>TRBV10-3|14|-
CAISVRRGGDTQYF
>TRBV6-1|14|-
CASSVGGGTDTQYF
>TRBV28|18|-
CASNPGTTSIQTNEKLFF
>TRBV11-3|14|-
CASSLAGIPGELFF
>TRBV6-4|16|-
CASSDSRQAAGNTIYF
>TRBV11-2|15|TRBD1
CASSRQGAPTDTQYF